This TCR beta chain is from a study of blood T cell repertoires in COVID-19. Looking at the study overall: Sources were T cells, B-cell-depleted T cells, or PBMCs; the material itself was cDNA or gDNA.

Per the study methods: For nucleated cells, counts were estimated from reference gene primer amplification. TCRdb's copy holds only in-frame clones and misses some; the assay was immunoSEQ multiplex PCR. The V and J calls and the clone size are those of that table, but D and trimming were determined from the DNA. Counted here are 300,000 to 400,000 clones, roughly 90% occurring once; the ten biggest clones make up 7% to 8%. It was during active infection that Seattle patients were enrolled and then longitudinally followed. This CDR3 is 11 amino acids long. In germline, CDR1 is SGHVS, CDR2 FQNEAQ. Trimming took off 5 bases at V and 14 bases at J, with 14 bases between the two ends.

The V call is TRBV7-8, the J call TRBJ2-3; possible D gene TRBD1, 5 bases. The sample comprised peripheral blood. This TCR came from a woman in her 70s with COVID-19, enrolled during active disease. CDR3 sequence (DNA): TGTGCCAGCAGCCCGGCCTGGGGCCTGTATTTT. It is translated as CASSPAWGLYF.